This T cell receptor beta chain appears in the sequencing data of a study of CXCR3-negative and CXCR3-positive naive CD8 T cells. 5' RACE with UMI labels generated the TRB cDNA libraries. TCRdb reprocessed the 5' RACE reads; each CDR3 protein has one entry and no DNA is given. Its table lists 150,000 or so distinct CDR3 sequences. With respect to this clonotype: Its antigen is undetermined.

CDR1 and CDR2 from the germline V gene are DFQATT and SNEGSKA (reference sequence). The CDR3 is 13 amino acids. Naive CD8+ T cells showed CD45RO-CCR7+CD27+CD95-. Study conclusions and caveats: Comparison of naive cells showed more hydrophobic TRB CDR3s in CXCR3-positive than in CXCR3-negative naive cells.

This sequence originates from a human donor in good health. Some clones in this sample may be carry-over from other donors' samples. The V gene is TRBV20-1, the J gene TRBJ1-5. Material for sequencing was naive CXCR3- CD8+ T cells from blood. Described subset: CD45RO-CCR7+CD27+CD95- naive CD8+ T cells lacking CXCR3 (TNR3-). The CDR3 sequence: CSATDREAQPQHF.